The clone carrying this T cell receptor (beta chain) was found a few times. Its cognate antigen is unknown. The sample is drawn from a study of cytomegalovirus exposure and HLA in healthy donors. For the study at large: There were 88 million or so unique TCRs (from HLA-typed donors) in an early data release. Overall study findings and caveats: Associated with cytomegalovirus, according to the listing, were some 150 TCR beta chains. One variant, a missense change in DCLRE1C, was linked in a later analysis to TCR beta V- and J-gene trimming. What a later analysis reportedly showed was that an Asian-associated ancestry cluster had fewer N-insertions than the approximately 670-donor mean.

In the PCR, 60 Vbeta and 13 Jbeta primers were used. The repertoire was sequenced with immunoSEQ multiplex PCR; TCRdb's copy has only in-frame clones and lacks some. The sample lists 120,000 to 150,000 clones, approximately 80% occurring once. CDR3 length: 15 amino acids. The V end lost 4 bases, the J end lost 1 base, and 11 bases lay between the germline ends. Germline CDR1 reads SEHNR; CDR2 reads FQNEAQ (reference sequence). The sequence was obtained from a male donor in good health and CMV-seropositive. The V and J genes are TRBV7-9 and TRBJ1-5; a possible D gene is TRBD1 (6 bases). The sample comprised PBMCs. CDR3 sequence: CASSSPGQSNQPQHF. The CDR3 DNA is TGTGCCAGCAGCTCGCCCGGACAGAGCAATCAGCCCCAGCATTTT.